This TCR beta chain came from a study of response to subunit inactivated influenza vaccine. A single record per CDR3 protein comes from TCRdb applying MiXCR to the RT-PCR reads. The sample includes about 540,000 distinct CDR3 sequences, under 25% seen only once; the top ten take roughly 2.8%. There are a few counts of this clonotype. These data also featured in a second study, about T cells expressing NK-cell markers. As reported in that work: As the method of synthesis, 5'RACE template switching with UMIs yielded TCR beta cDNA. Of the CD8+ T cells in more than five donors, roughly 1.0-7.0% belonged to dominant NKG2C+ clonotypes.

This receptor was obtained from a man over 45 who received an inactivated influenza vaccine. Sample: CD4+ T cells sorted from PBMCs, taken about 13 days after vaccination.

As DNA, the CDR3 is TGTGCCAGCACCTTTGGAGTAGCGGGAGCAGATACGCAGTATTTT. Translation gives CASTFGVAGADTQYF. The chain links TRBV5-5 to TRBJ2-3, with 9 bases fitting TRBD2. With 6 bases clipped from V and 4 bases from J, the junction kept 9 bases outside the gene matches. CDR3 length: 15 amino acids. Germline CDR1 and CDR2: SGHKS and YYEKEE (reference sequence).